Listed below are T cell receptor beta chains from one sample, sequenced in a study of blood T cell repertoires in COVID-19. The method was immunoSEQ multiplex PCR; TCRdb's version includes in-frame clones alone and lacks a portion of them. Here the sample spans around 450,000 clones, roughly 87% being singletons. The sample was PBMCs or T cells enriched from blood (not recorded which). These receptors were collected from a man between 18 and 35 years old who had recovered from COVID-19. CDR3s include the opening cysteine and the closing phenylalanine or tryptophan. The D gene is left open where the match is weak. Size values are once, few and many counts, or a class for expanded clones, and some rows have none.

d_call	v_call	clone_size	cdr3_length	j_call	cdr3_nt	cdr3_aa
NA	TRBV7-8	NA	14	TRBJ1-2	TGTGCCAGCAGCTTAACATTGGCCAACTATGGCTACACCTTC	CASSLTLANYGYTF
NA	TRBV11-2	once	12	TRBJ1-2	TGTGCCAGCAGCTTGCAGGAGGATGGCTACACCTTC	CASSLQEDGYTF
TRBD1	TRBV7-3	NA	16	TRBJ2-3	TGTGCCAGCAGCTTAAGGGACAGGGGAAGCACAGATACGCAGTATTTT	CASSLRDRGSTDTQYF
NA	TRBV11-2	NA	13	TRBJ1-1	TGTGCCAGCAGCTTGGTGGGGAGCACTGAAGCTTTCTTT	CASSLVGSTEAFF
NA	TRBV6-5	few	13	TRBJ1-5	TGTGCCAGCAGTTCGCGACAGAATCAGCCCCAGCATTTT	CASSSRQNQPQHF
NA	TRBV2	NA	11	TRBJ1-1	TGTGCCAGCAGTGAGTTCGACTCAGCTTTCTTT	CASSEFDSAFF
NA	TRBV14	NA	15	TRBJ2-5	TGTGCCAGCAGCCAAATGTCGGGATCCCAAGAGACCCAGTACTTC	CASSQMSGSQETQYF
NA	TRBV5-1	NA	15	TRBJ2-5	TGCGCCAGCAGCTTGGACGCGCGGGAAGGAGAGACCCAGTACTTC	CASSLDAREGETQYF
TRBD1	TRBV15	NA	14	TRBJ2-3	TGTGCCACCAGCAGAGCCCAGGTAGGGGGCACGCAGTATTTT	CATSRAQVGGTQYF
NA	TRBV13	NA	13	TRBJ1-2	TGTGCCAGCAGCTTACACGGAGCTAAAGGCTACACCTTC	CASSLHGAKGYTF
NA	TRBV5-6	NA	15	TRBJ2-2	TGTGCCAGCAGCTTGGAAAGGGGCAGGACCGGGGAGCTGTTTTTT	CASSLERGRTGELFF
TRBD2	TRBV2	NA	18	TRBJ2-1	TGTGCCAGCAGTGAAGCGGCGGTTGGGCGGGAGTACTACAATGAGCAGTTCTTC	CASSEAAVGREYYNEQFF
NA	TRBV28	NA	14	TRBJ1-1	TGTGCCAGCAGTTTATTTAAATTGGGGCCTGAAGCTTTCTTT	CASSLFKLGPEAFF
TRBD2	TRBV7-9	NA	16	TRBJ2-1	TGTGCCAGCAGCTGGACTAGCAGACCAACCTACAATGAGCAGTTCTTC	CASSWTSRPTYNEQFF
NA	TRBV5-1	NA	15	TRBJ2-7	TGCGCCAGCAGCTTGGGCTCCGGGGGTGTCCACGAGCAGTACTTC	CASSLGSGGVHEQYF
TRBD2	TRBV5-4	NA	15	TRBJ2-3	TGTGCCAGCAGCCGACTAGCGCTTCCGTCCGATACGCAGTATTTT	CASSRLALPSDTQYF
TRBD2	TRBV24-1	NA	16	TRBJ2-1	TGTGCCACCAGTGTTCCGGGAGGGCCGTCCTACAATGAGCAGTTCTTC	CATSVPGGPSYNEQFF
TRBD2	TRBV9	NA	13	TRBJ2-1	TGTGCCAGCAATGCGGGAGGCCTTAGGGAGCAGTTCTTC	CASNAGGLREQFF
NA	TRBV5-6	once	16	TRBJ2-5	TGTGCCAGCAGCCATGACCGGGGGGCGGTTTCGAGGGGCCAGTACTTC	CASSHDRGAVSRGQYF
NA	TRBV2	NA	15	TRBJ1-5	TGTGCCAGCAGTGCTTCCCCTTATAGCAATCAGCCCCAGCATTTT	CASSASPYSNQPQHF
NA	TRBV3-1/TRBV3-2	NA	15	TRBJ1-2	TGTGCCAGCAGCCAATTTATACAGGGAGTGTATGGCTACACCTTC	CASSQFIQGVYGYTF
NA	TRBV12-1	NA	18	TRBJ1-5	TGTGCCAGCAGCCAAGCGGTCGGTTCCGGTTTCATCGATCAGCCCCAGCATTTT	CASSQAVGSGFIDQPQHF
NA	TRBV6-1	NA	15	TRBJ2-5	TGTGCCAGCAGTGAATCTACAGGATTCATAGAGACCCAGTACTTC	CASSESTGFIETQYF
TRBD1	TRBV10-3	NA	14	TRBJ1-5	TGTGCCATCAGTGAGGGACAGGACTATCAGCCCCAGCATTTT	CAISEGQDYQPQHF
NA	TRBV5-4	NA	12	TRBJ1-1	TGTGCCAGCAGCTTTAGGAACACTGAAGCTTTCTTT	CASSFRNTEAFF
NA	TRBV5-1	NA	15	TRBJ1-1	TGCGCCAGCAGCTTATCAGGGTCATATTCCACTGAAGCTTTCTTT	CASSLSGSYSTEAFF
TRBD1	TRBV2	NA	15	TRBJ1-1	TGTGCCAGCAGTGCCCGACAGGGTCTGGGCACTGAAGCTTTCTTT	CASSARQGLGTEAFF
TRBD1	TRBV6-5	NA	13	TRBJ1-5	TGTGCCAGCAGGCGGACAGGGGGTCAGCCCCAGCATTTT	CASRRTGGQPQHF
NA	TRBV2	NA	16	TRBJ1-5	TGTGCCAGCAGTGCCCCCCCCAGGGCCCGGGATCAGCCCCAGCATTTT	CASSAPPRARDQPQHF
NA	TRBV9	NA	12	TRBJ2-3	TGTGCCAGCAGCCCTAGCGAATATACGCAGTATTTT	CASSPSEYTQYF
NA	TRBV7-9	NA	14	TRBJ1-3	TGTGCCAGCAGCTTGGAGGCGATTGGAAACACCATATATTTT	CASSLEAIGNTIYF
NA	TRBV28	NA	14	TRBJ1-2	TGTGCCAGCAGACCTCACAATGGTGGCTATGGCTACACCTTC	CASRPHNGGYGYTF
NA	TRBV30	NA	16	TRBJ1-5	TGTGCCTGGAGTCAGGGTAGTATATCAAGGGATCAGCCCCAGCATTTT	CAWSQGSISRDQPQHF
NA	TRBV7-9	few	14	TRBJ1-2	TGTGCCAGCAGCTTCCACGGGGGGAGTTCTGGCTACACCTTC	CASSFHGGSSGYTF
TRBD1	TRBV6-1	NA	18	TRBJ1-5	TGTGCCAGCAGTGAAGCGGGACAGGGTGGTACGAGCAATCAGCCCCAGCATTTT	CASSEAGQGGTSNQPQHF
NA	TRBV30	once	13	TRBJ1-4	TGTGCCTGGAGTGGGGGGCTACTTGAAAAACTGTTTTTT	CAWSGGLLEKLFF
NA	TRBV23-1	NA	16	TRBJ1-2	TGCGCCAGCAGCCAGCGGGGGGACACCCCTAACTATGGCTACACCTTC	CASSQRGDTPNYGYTF
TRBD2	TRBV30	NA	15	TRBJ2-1	TGTGCCTGGAGTGGGGGACTAGCGGGAGATTCTGAGCAGTTCTTC	CAWSGGLAGDSEQFF
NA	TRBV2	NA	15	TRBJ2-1	TGTGCCAGCAGTGAAACCCTACTAGACACATTTGAGCAGTTCTTC	CASSETLLDTFEQFF
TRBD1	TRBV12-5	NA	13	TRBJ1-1	TGTGCTAGTGGTTTGGCGACAGGGCCTGAAGCTTTCTTT	CASGLATGPEAFF
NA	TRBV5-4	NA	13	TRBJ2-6	TGTGCCAGCAGCCGCTCTGGGGCCAACGTCCTGACTTTC	CASSRSGANVLTF
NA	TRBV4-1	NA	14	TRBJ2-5	TGCGCCAGCGCCCTCCGGGACAAACAAGAGACCCAGTACTTC	CASALRDKQETQYF